Given below is one T cell receptor (beta chain) in context. The CDR3 length is 12 residues. The V end was cut by 5 bases, the J end by 8 bases, with 9 bases between. Germline CDR1 MNHNY, CDR2 SVGAGI (reference sequence). The entry originates in a study of shared clonotypes between healthy human individuals. Sequencing used immunoSEQ multiplex PCR; TCRdb keeps in-frame clones, though not all of them. The table has 2 million to 3 million clones, around 94% seen once. This sequence originates from a man aged 18 to 30 in good health. The chain uses TRBV6-6 and TRBJ1-4; the D is unclear. The sample comprised naive CD4+ T cells sorted from blood. Subset of the sample: CD45RA+ positively selected. CDR3 coding DNA: TGTGCCAGCAGTCCGGCGAAGGAAAAACTGTTTTTT. This sequence encodes CASSPAKEKLFF.